A single sample is the source of the 23 T cell receptor beta chains below, sequenced in a study of control samples from healthy donors and cancer patients. Clones were read by immunoSEQ multiplex PCR, and TCRdb kept only the in-frame ones, dropping some. This sample has fewer than 20,000 clones, with roughly 86% found just once. Sequenced material: PBMCs. The receptors come from a woman in her seventies with colorectal cancer.

The chain links TRBV7-8 to TRBJ2-2; D is uncertain. CDR1 and CDR2 from the germline V gene are SGHVS and FQNEAQ. The CDR3 length is 15 residues. Trimming left V 5 bases short and J 2 bases short, with 12 bases between. For the CDR3, the DNA is TGTGCCAGCAGCCGAGCAGAAGGAAACACCGGGGAGCTGTTTTTT. This translates into CASSRAEGNTGELFF.

This chain connects TRBV3-1 (or the pseudogene TRBV3-2) to TRBJ1-1; possibly TRBD1 for D (5 bases). In germline, CDR1 is LGHDT, CDR2 YNNKEL (reference sequence). This CDR3 has 15 amino acids. V was clipped by 1 base and J by 1 base, with 10 bases between them. Here the CDR3 reads CASSQGQGKNTEAFF. The CDR3 DNA is TGTGCCAGCAGCCAAGGGCAGGGAAAGAACACTGAAGCTTTCTTT.

The sample holds a few counts of this clone. The genes are TRBV15 and TRBJ2-1; 8 bases align to TRBD2. This CDR3 comprises 15 residues. The trim removed 3 bases at V and 8 bases at J, leaving 9 bases unmatched. CDR1 is LNHNV, CDR2 YYDKDF, per germline (reference sequence). Here the CDR3 reads CATSSSWTSLDEQFF. For the CDR3, the DNA is TGTGCCACCAGCAGCAGTTGGACTAGCCTGGATGAGCAGTTCTTC.

The chain joins TRBV11-2 to TRBJ1-2, with TRBD1 matching over 7 bases. Trimming took 4 bases from V and 5 from J; bases not matched to a gene: 4. The CDR3 length is 13 residues. CDR1 is SGHAT, CDR2 FQNNGV, per germline. DNA for the CDR3: TGTGCCAGCAGCTCGGGACAGATATATGGCTACACCTTC. It yields the protein CASSSGQIYGYTF. Drawing the rest from reference TRBV11-2 and TRBJ1-2, the complete variable domain is EAGVAQSPRYKIIEKRQSVAFWCNPISGHATLYWYQQILGQGPKLLIQFQNNGVVDDSQLPKDRFSAERLKGVDSTLKIQPAKLEDSAVYLCASSSGQIYGYTFGSGTRLTVV.

The chain has TRBV18 and TRBJ2-5, with D uncertain. CDR1 is KGHSH, CDR2 LQKENI, per germline. Trimming left V 2 bases short and J 5 bases short, with 12 bases between. The CDR3 extends over 14 amino acids. The CDR3 region has the DNA TGTGCCAGCTCACCAAGAACCTCCCGGGAGACCCAGTACTTC. Translating gives CASSPRTSRETQYF.

This CDR3 reads CASSLEPGRTNYGYTF. CDR3 DNA: TGTGCCAGCAGCTTAGAACCAGGGCGCACCAACTATGGCTACACCTTC. The rearrangement uses TRBV7-2 and TRBJ1-2, with D tentatively TRBD1 (5 bases). This CDR3 contains 16 residues. Germline V gene lookup returns CDR1 SGHTA and CDR2 FQGNSA. The V gene lost 1 base and the J gene lost 2 bases, with 14 bases spanning the gap.

The rearrangement joins TRBV10-3 to TRBJ1-1; 8 bases agree with TRBD1. This CDR3 is 14 amino acids long. Germline lookup yields CDR1 ENHRY and CDR2 SYGVKD. V lost 10 bases, J lost 2 bases, and 9 bases stayed unmatched. The CDR3 loop reads CATKKQGDNTEAFF. The CDR3 coding sequence is TGTGCCACCAAAAAACAGGGGGATAACACTGAAGCTTTCTTT.

The chain combines TRBV5-1 with TRBJ2-3; D possibly corresponds to TRBD2 (5 bases). This CDR3 contains 15 residues. From germline, CDR1 is SGHRS and CDR2 YFSETQ. Trimming left V 3 bases short and J 5 bases short, with 16 bases between. CDR3 sequence: CASSWRKEPEDTQYF. The CDR3 bases are TGCGCCAGCAGCTGGAGGAAGGAGCCTGAAGATACGCAGTATTTT.

The CDR3 sequence: CATSSHRWGSTNYGYTF. CDR3 DNA: TGTGCCACCAGCTCCCATCGCTGGGGCAGCACTAACTATGGCTACACCTTC. J is TRBJ1-2 and V is TRBV15; D possibly corresponds to TRBD1 (5 bases). The V gene's germline CDR1 is LNHNV and CDR2 YYDKDF (reference sequence). The CDR3 totals 17 residues. Trimming cost V 5 bases and J 0 bases, with 19 bases left between them.

The chain employs TRBV6-6 and TRBJ1-5, with 9 bases matching TRBD1. There are 16 residues in the CDR3. Germline V gene sequence: CDR1 MNHNY, CDR2 SVGAGI (reference sequence). The ends lost 7 bases at V and 0 bases at J; junction bases unmatched: 7. The DNA of the CDR3 is TGTGCCAGCACCCCGGGACAGGGATATAGCAATCAGCCCCAGCATTTT. Translating gives CASTPGQGYSNQPQHF.

This clone was observed a few times. The J gene is TRBJ1-3, the V gene TRBV11-3; no reliable D call. CDR1 SGHNT and CDR2 YENEEA come from the germline V gene. This CDR3 contains 13 residues. V gave up 7 bases and J gave up 0 bases, with 7 bases separating them. CDR3 region: CASTADSGNTIYF. In DNA form, the CDR3 reads TGTGCCAGCACCGCCGACTCTGGAAACACCATATATTTT. Based on the CDR3 plus reference TRBV11-3 and TRBJ1-3, the full variable domain is EAGVVQSPRYKIIEKKQPVAFWCNPISGHNTLYWYLQNLGQGPELLIRYENEEAVDDSQLPKDRFSAERLKGVDSTLKIQPAELGDSAVYLCASTADSGNTIYFGEGSWLTVV.

This chain links TRBV5-4 with TRBJ2-6; tentatively, D is TRBD2 (5 bases). Germline CDR1 SGHNT, CDR2 YYREEE (reference sequence). V lost 1 base, J lost 12 bases, and 17 bases lay in between. CDR3 length equals 15 residues. This CDR3 is CASSLRRSGVGVLTF. CDR3 DNA sequence: TGTGCCAGCAGCTTGAGGCGGTCCGGGGTGGGCGTCCTGACTTTC.

Here the CDR3 reads CASRTGTGGNEQFF. CDR3 bases: TGTGCCAGCAGGACCGGGACAGGGGGCAATGAGCAGTTCTTC. This rearrangement joins TRBV6-5 to TRBJ2-1; TRBD1 aligns across 11 bases. Germline CDR1 and CDR2: MNHEY and SVGAGI. With 6 bases clipped from V and 6 bases from J, the junction kept 4 bases outside the gene matches. CDR3 length equals 14 residues.

The chain carries TRBV7-2 and TRBJ2-7; possible D gene TRBD2, 6 bases. Germline values: CDR1 SGHTA, CDR2 FQGNSA. Trimming cost V 8 bases and J 5 bases, with 19 bases left between them. There are 14 residues in the CDR3. CDR3 residues: CASARRGTADEQYF. Here the CDR3 DNA reads TGTGCCAGCGCCCGACGGGGGACGGCGGACGAGCAGTACTTC. The complete variable domain, with remaining parts taken from reference TRBV7-2 and TRBJ2-7, reads GAGVSQSPSNKVTEKGKDVELRCDPISGHTALYWYRQSLGQGLEFLIYFQGNSAPDKSGLPSDRFSAERTGGSVSTLTIQRTQQEDSAVYLCASARRGTADEQYFGPGTRLTVT.

The rearrangement uses TRBV10-2 and TRBJ2-2; 8 nucleotides agree with TRBD1. The V gene's germline CDR1 is WSHSY and CDR2 SAAADI. The V segment lost 4 bases and the J segment 4 bases; nucleotides outside the gene matches: 5. The CDR3 has 15 residues. The CDR3 sequence: CASSGARGPTGELFF. The CDR3 DNA reads as TGCGCCAGCAGTGGGGCCAGGGGGCCCACCGGGGAGCTGTTTTTT.

As regards this clone: One junction end disagrees with the germline gene, perhaps due to a read error. The rearrangement joins TRBV3-1 (or the pseudogene TRBV3-2) to TRBJ2-7; weak D call: TRBD1 (6 bases). The CDR3 covers 12 residues. Germline assignment: CDR1 LGHDT and CDR2 YNNKEL (reference sequence). The CDR3 loop reads CASSQDRGPEDF. The CDR3 DNA follows: TGTGCCAGCAGCCAAGACAGGGGTCCCGAAGATTTC.

This sequence joins TRBV4-3 and TRBJ2-2; D might be TRBD2 (6 bases). This CDR3 comprises 15 residues. Trimming stripped 0 bases from V and 7 bases from J, with 12 bases between. Germline CDR1 reads LGHNA; CDR2 reads YSLEER. The CDR3 sequence is CASSQDRRGNGELFF. The DNA for the CDR3 is TGCGCCAGCAGCCAAGATCGGCGGGGCAACGGGGAGCTGTTTTTT.

This chain connects TRBV5-1 to TRBJ2-3; 8 nucleotides align to TRBD2. This CDR3 comprises 15 residues. The V and J ends lost 2 bases and 2 bases, in that order; junction bases with no gene match: 4. Germline values: CDR1 SGHRS, CDR2 YFSETQ. CDR3 DNA sequence: TGCGCCAGCAGCTTCAATAGCGGGACCACAGATACGCAGTATTTT. Amino acid sequence: CASSFNSGTTDTQYF.

The chain carries TRBV19 and TRBJ2-1; 7 bases align to TRBD2. CDR1 is LNHDA and CDR2 is SQIVND in the germline V gene (reference sequence). This CDR3 comprises 16 residues. The J segment lost 1 base and the V segment lost 3 bases, leaving 6 bases of the junction unmatched. CDR3 residues: CASSIGLGRSYNEQFF. CDR3 DNA: TGTGCCAGTAGTATCGGACTAGGAAGATCCTACAATGAGCAGTTCTTC. Drawing the rest from reference TRBV19 and TRBJ2-1, the complete variable domain is DGGITQSPKYLFRKEGQNVTLSCEQNLNHDAMYWYRQDPGQGLRLIYYSQIVNDFQKGDIAEGYSVSREKKESFPLTVTSAQKNPTAFYLCASSIGLGRSYNEQFFGPGTRLTVL.

The rearrangement joins TRBV5-6 to TRBJ1-1, with D tentatively TRBD1 (5 bases). The germline V gene has CDR1 SGHDT and CDR2 YYEEEE. This CDR3 comprises 11 residues. Trimming shortened V by 5 bases and J by 3 bases, and 5 bases separated the two germline ends. The CDR3, as DNA: TGTGCCAGCAGAGGGGACACTGAAGCTTTCTTT. Translation gives CASRGDTEAFF.

The chain has TRBV27 and TRBJ1-4, with D maybe TRBD1 (5 bases). The germline gives CDR1 MNHEY, CDR2 SMNVEV (reference sequence). This CDR3 comprises 13 residues. V was pared by 5 bases and J by 7 bases, with 11 bases between. The CDR3 DNA is TGTGCCAGCAGTCTTCGACAGCGTGAAAAACTGTTTTTT. The encoded protein is CASSLRQREKLFF.

This chain uses TRBV5-4 with TRBJ2-1; D uncertain. Trimming took off 3 bases at V and 1 base at J, with 11 bases between the two ends. The CDR3 extends over 15 amino acids. Germline CDR1 is SGHNT and CDR2 is YYREEE (reference sequence). The CDR3 nucleotides are TGTGCCAGCAGCTCCGGCGGTAGTTCCTACAATGAGCAGTTCTTC. Its protein product is CASSSGGSSYNEQFF. Full variable domain (rest looked up from reference TRBV5-4 and TRBJ2-1): ETGVTQSPTHLIKTRGQQVTLRCSSQSGHNTVSWYQQALGQGPQFIFQYYREEENGRGNFPPRFSGLQFPNYSSELNVNALELDDSALYLCASSSGGSSYNEQFFGPGTRLTVL.

V and J are TRBV5-4 and TRBJ2-5, with 7 bases aligning to TRBD2. CDR1 is SGHNT and CDR2 is YYREEE in the germline V gene (reference sequence). This CDR3 is built from 14 residues. With V trimmed by 4 bases and J by 1 base, 4 bases remained unmatched. The CDR3 DNA sequence: TGTGCCAGCAGCCCCGGGGGGACCCAAGAGACCCAGTACTTC. This sequence encodes CASSPGGTQETQYF.